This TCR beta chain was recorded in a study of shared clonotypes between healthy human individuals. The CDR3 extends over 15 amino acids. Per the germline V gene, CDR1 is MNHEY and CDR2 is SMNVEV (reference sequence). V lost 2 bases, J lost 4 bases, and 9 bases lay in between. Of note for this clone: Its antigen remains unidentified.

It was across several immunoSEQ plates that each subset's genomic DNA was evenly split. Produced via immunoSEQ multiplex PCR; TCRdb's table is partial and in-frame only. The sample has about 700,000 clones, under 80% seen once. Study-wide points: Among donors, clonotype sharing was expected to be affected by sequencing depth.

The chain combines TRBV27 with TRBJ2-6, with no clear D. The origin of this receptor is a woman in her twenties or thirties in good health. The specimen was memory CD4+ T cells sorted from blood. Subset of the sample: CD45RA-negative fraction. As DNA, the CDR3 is TGTGCCAGCAGTTTACTCCCTACGGGGGCCAACGTCCTGACTTTC. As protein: CASSLLPTGANVLTF.